The 22 T cell receptor beta chains listed next were all sequenced from one sample in a study of T cell repertoires in cytomegalovirus infection. MiXCR, run by TCRdb on the reads, gives a single entry per CDR3 protein. The repertoire consists of 170,000 or so distinct CDR3 sequences, with about a sixth occurring once and the leading ten covering 25%. The sequenced material came from CD8+ T cells from PBMCs. These receptors were collected from a human donor in good health (CMV status not recorded). Some clones in this sample may be carry-over from other donors' samples.

This clonotype was counted between two and nine times. The genes are TRBV4-1 and TRBJ1-1; D may be TRBD1 (5 bases). CDR3 length: 13 residues. Germline assignment: CDR1 MGHRA and CDR2 YSYEKL. The V end was cut by 8 bases, the J end by 3 bases, with 13 bases between. CDR3 amino acids: CASRGDGYTEAFF. The DNA of the CDR3 is TGCGCCAGCCGGGGGGACGGGTACACTGAAGCTTTCTTT.

This chain uses TRBV28 with TRBJ1-2; D not certain. This CDR3 has 12 residues. Germline V gene sequence: CDR1 MDHEN, CDR2 SYDVKM. Trimming took 1 base from V and 9 from J, leaving 9 bases between them. The CDR3 sequence: CASSLSPERYTF. CDR3 in DNA: TGTGCCAGCAGTTTATCCCCGGAGCGCTACACCTTC.

This clonotype was observed a few times. J is TRBJ1-2 and V is TRBV5-1; D is unclear. This CDR3 is 15 amino acids long. Trimming shortened V by 0 bases and J by 4 bases, and 13 bases separated the two germline ends. Germline lookup yields CDR1 SGHRS and CDR2 YFSETQ. DNA of the CDR3: TGCGCCAGCAGCTTGGGGGTCGGAATGTTCTATGGCTACACCTTC. This encodes CASSLGVGMFYGYTF.

The chain's CDR3 is CAISGGDYSYEQYF. The DNA of the CDR3 is TGTGCCATCAGTGGGGGGGACTACTCCTACGAGCAGTACTTC. J is TRBJ2-7 and V is TRBV10-3, with 7 bases aligning to TRBD2. V shed 4 bases and J 0 bases; nucleotides not matched to a gene: 3. CDR1 is ENHRY and CDR2 is SYGVKD in the germline V gene. This CDR3 comprises 14 residues.

This chain links TRBV7-9 with TRBJ1-3; no reliable D call. The V gene lost 5 bases and the J gene lost 0 bases, with 14 bases spanning the gap. The CDR3 length is 16 residues. The germline V gene has CDR1 SEHNR and CDR2 FQNEAQ (reference sequence). For the CDR3, the DNA is TGTGCCAGCAGCCCCACGACTCCCCGCTCTGGAAACACCATATATTTT. Encoded protein: CASSPTTPRSGNTIYF.

This clonotype has only a few counts. This chain joins TRBV2 and TRBJ2-7; TRBD2 matches 8 bases. This CDR3 has 17 residues. With 7 bases clipped from V and 0 bases from J, the junction kept 14 bases outside the gene matches. The germline V gene encodes CDR1 SNHLY and CDR2 FYNNEI. CDR3 region: CASMQTSAGPFSYEQYF. Here the CDR3 DNA reads TGTGCCAGCATGCAGACTAGCGCTGGCCCATTCTCCTACGAGCAGTACTTC.

The chain carries TRBV7-9 and TRBJ2-6, with 8 bases aligning to TRBD1. With 5 bases clipped from V and 0 bases from J, the junction kept 9 bases outside the gene matches. Germline V gives CDR1 SEHNR, CDR2 FQNEAQ (reference sequence). This CDR3 spans 18 amino acids. DNA for the CDR3: TGTGCCAGCAGCCCCGCAGGGGGCAGCTACTCTGGGGCCAACGTCCTGACTTTC. Protein product: CASSPAGGSYSGANVLTF.

This clonotype has at least ten counts. This rearrangement joins TRBV4-2 to TRBJ1-5; D gene ambiguous. V was cut by 2 bases and J by 4 bases, with 12 bases left in between. Germline-derived CDR1 and CDR2 are LGHNA and YNFKEQ. The CDR3 spans 15 residues. CDR3 nucleotide sequence: TGTGCCAGCAGCCAAACGGAGTGGGGTAATCAGCCCCAGCATTTT. This codes for CASSQTEWGNQPQHF.

The gene calls are TRBV4-1 and TRBJ2-1, with a tentative D call TRBD1 (6 bases). Germline CDR1 and CDR2: MGHRA and YSYEKL. V was shortened by 8 bases and J by 3 bases, with 20 bases between the two germline ends. The CDR3 is 16 residues long. The CDR3 region has the DNA TGCGCCAGCCTTTCGATCAACACAGGGAACTACAATGAGCAGTTCTTC. Translated, it gives CASLSINTGNYNEQFF.

J is TRBJ2-2 and V is TRBV18, with D hard to call. The germline V gene has CDR1 KGHSH and CDR2 LQKENI. This CDR3 has 16 amino acids. V was cut by 6 bases and J by 0 bases, with 14 bases left in between. The CDR3 protein is CASSPLPLANTGELFF. DNA of the CDR3: TGTGCCAGCTCTCCCCTTCCCCTCGCGAACACCGGGGAGCTGTTTTTT.

The table lists this clonotype with a few counts. CDR3 nucleotide sequence: TGCAGTGCTACAGGGGGTTATTCCTACGAGCAGTACTTC. Its translation: CSATGGYSYEQYF. The chain employs TRBV20-1 and TRBJ2-7, with 7 bases that match TRBD1. Germline values: CDR1 DFQATT, CDR2 SNEGSKA (reference sequence). Unmatched junction bases numbered 4, after V lost 4 bases and J lost 1 base. The CDR3 consists of 13 residues.

There are a few counts of this clonotype. This chain uses TRBV6-5 with TRBJ2-7; the D gene is possibly TRBD1 (6 bases). Germline CDR1 reads MNHEY; CDR2 reads SVGAGI. This CDR3 has 15 amino acids. V was cut by 2 bases and J by 2 bases, with 13 bases left in between. CDR3 loop: CASSYVGGVAYEQYF. Here the CDR3 DNA reads TGTGCCAGCAGTTACGTAGGGGGAGTAGCCTACGAGCAGTACTTC.

This clonotype was detected once. The chain uses TRBV7-6 and TRBJ2-7; the match to TRBD2 covers 10 bases. Germline V gene data show CDR1 as SGHVS and CDR2 as FNYEAQ. The V gene end was trimmed by 1 base and the J gene end by 5 bases; junction bases not matched to a gene: 8. The CDR3 is 16 residues long. The CDR3 nucleotides are TGTGCCAGCAGCTTAGTAATGGCTAGCGGGGGCGACGAGCAGTACTTC. This translates into CASSLVMASGGDEQYF. Full variable domain (rest looked up from reference TRBV7-6 and TRBJ2-7): GAGVSQSPRYKVTKRGQDVALRCDPISGHVSLYWYRQALGQGPEFLTYFNYEAQQDKSGLPNDRFSAERPEGSISTLTIQRTEQRDSAMYRCASSLVMASGGDEQYFGPGTRLTVT.

This clonotype was observed a few times. One junction end does not reproduce the germline sequence, and a read error may be involved. The rearrangement joins TRBV12-3 or TRBV12-4 to TRBJ1-2, with unresolved D. This CDR3 is 10 amino acids long. This CDR3 reads CASSLVEAAF. CDR3 in DNA: TGTGCCAGCAGTTTGGTAGAAGCGGCCTTC.

The chain joins TRBV19 to TRBJ1-1, with TRBD1 matching 7 bases. Looked up from germline, CDR1 is LNHDA and CDR2 is SQIVND (reference sequence). The V gene end was trimmed by 5 bases and the J gene end by 3 bases; junction bases not matched to a gene: 9. The CDR3 runs 15 residues. CDR3 loop: CASSLRQGLDTEAFF. As DNA, the CDR3 is TGTGCCAGTAGTCTACGACAGGGTCTAGACACTGAAGCTTTCTTT.

The chain joins TRBV7-2 to TRBJ1-2; no firm D call. The CDR3 consists of 15 residues. The ends were cut back, 3 bases at V and 8 bases at J, with 19 bases in the middle. The germline V gene encodes CDR1 SGHTA and CDR2 FQGNSA. Written as DNA, the CDR3 is TGTGCCAGCAGCTTTCCGGGAAGCGGGAGACCCGGCTACACCTTC. It codes for CASSFPGSGRPGYTF.

This clonotype was observed at least ten times. The chain joins TRBV7-9 to TRBJ1-2; the D gene is possibly TRBD1 (5 bases). V lost 5 bases to trimming and J lost 1 base, with 8 bases between them. CDR1 SEHNR and CDR2 FQNEAQ come from the germline V gene (reference sequence). The CDR3 consists of 13 residues. The CDR3 sequence is CASSPTDNYGYTF. The CDR3 region has the DNA TGTGCCAGCAGCCCGACAGATAACTATGGCTACACCTTC.

This clonotype has more than one count but fewer than ten. V gene TRBV29-1 combines with J gene TRBJ1-3; D gene unclear. CDR1 is SQVTM and CDR2 is ANQGSEA in the germline V gene. CDR3 length equals 12 residues. V lost 3 bases to trimming and J lost 0 bases, with 3 bases between them. The DNA for the CDR3 is TGCAGCGTTGAGGGCTCTGGAAACACCATATATTTT. Translation: CSVEGSGNTIYF.

This clonotype was seen only a few times. The V call is TRBV7-2, the J call TRBJ1-2, with 9 bases aligning to TRBD1. The CDR3 extends over 18 amino acids. Per germline, CDR1 SGHTA and CDR2 FQGNSA. Trimming took 0 bases from V and 8 from J; bases not matched to a gene: 16. The CDR3 protein is CASSLAVSLRGDREGYTF. Here the CDR3 DNA reads TGTGCCAGCAGCTTAGCGGTTTCGCTAAGGGGGGACAGGGAGGGCTACACCTTC. Drawing the rest from reference TRBV7-2 and TRBJ1-2, the complete variable domain is GAGVSQSPSNKVTEKGKDVELRCDPISGHTALYWYRQSLGQGLEFLIYFQGNSAPDKSGLPSDRFSAERTGGSVSTLTIQRTQQEDSAVYLCASSLAVSLRGDREGYTFGSGTRLTVV.

This clonotype was found a few times. The chain carries TRBV28 and TRBJ2-1, with 8 bases identical to TRBD1. The CDR3 extends over 17 amino acids. V was pared by 3 bases and J by 7 bases, with 14 bases of the junction left unmatched. Germline assignment: CDR1 MDHEN and CDR2 SYDVKM. The CDR3 region is CASSFSDRGWGINEQFF. CDR3 nucleotide sequence: TGTGCCAGCAGTTTTAGCGACAGGGGTTGGGGGATAAATGAGCAGTTCTTC.

The sample holds many counts of this clonotype. The chain combines TRBV5-1 with TRBJ2-1; 13 nucleotides align to TRBD2. V lost 5 bases, J lost 4 bases, and 6 bases stayed unmatched. CDR3 length equals 16 residues. From germline, CDR1 is SGHRS and CDR2 YFSETQ. CDR3 region: CASRPTSGGGYNEQFF. As DNA, the CDR3 is TGCGCCAGCAGACCTACTAGCGGGGGGGGTTACAATGAGCAGTTCTTC.

This chain connects TRBV4-2 to TRBJ2-7; D not certain. The germline V gene encodes CDR1 LGHNA and CDR2 YNFKEQ. The CDR3 extends over 14 amino acids. Trimming shortened V by 1 base and J by 0 bases, and 7 bases separated the two germline ends. The DNA of the CDR3 is TGTGCCAGCAGCCAAGTAATCGCCTCCTACGAGCAGTACTTC. Amino acid sequence: CASSQVIASYEQYF.